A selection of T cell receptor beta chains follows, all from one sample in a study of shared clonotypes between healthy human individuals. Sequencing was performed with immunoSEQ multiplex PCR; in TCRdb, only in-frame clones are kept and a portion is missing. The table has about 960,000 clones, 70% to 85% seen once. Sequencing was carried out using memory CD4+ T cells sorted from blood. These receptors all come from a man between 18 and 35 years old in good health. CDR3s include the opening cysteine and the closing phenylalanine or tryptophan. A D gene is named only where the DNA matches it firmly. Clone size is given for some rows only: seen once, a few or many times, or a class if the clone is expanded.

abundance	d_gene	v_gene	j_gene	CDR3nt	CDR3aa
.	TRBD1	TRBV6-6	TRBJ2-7	TGTGCCAGCAGTTTCCGGGACAGCTCCTACGAGCAGTACTTC	CASSFRDSSYEQYF
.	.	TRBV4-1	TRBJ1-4	TGCGCCAGCAGCCAAGGTCGTACCGGACGAGAAAAACTGTTTTTT	CASSQGRTGREKLFF
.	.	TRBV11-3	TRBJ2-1	TGTGCCAGCAGCTTAGGGGCAGCAGCCTACAATGAGCAGTTCTTC	CASSLGAAAYNEQFF
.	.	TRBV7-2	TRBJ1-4	TGTGCCAGCAGCTTAGTTTCAACTAATGAAAAACTGTTTTTT	CASSLVSTNEKLFF
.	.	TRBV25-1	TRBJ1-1	TGTGCCAGCAGTAATGATCTGACGGGGAACACTGAAGCTTTCTTT	CASSNDLTGNTEAFF
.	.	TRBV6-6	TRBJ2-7	TGTGCCAGCAGTTACTCACAGGTTTTGATCGAGCAGTACTTC	CASSYSQVLIEQYF
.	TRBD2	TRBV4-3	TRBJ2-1	TGCGCCAGCAGCCAAGAATCTAGCGGGAGAAACAATGAGCAGTTCTTC	CASSQESSGRNNEQFF
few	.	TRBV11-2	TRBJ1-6	TGTGCCAGCAGCTTAAGACTAGACAGTTCTTATTCACCCCTCCACTTT	CASSLRLDSSYSPLHF
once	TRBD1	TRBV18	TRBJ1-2	TGTGCCAGCTCACCAATTACAGGGGAAGGCTACACCTTC	CASSPITGEGYTF
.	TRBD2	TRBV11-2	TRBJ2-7	TGTGCCAGCAGCCCCTTTGGGACTAGCGGTTCCTACGAGCAGTACTTC	CASSPFGTSGSYEQYF
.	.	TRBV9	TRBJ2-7	TGTGCCAGCAGCGTAGCGGAAGAGACCTACGAGCAGTACTTC	CASSVAEETYEQYF
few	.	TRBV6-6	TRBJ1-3	TGTGCCAGCAGTTTTCAAACAGGAAACACCATATATTTT	CASSFQTGNTIYF
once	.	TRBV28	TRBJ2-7	TGTGCCAGCAGTGGGACAAGACCCTACGAGCAGTACTTC	CASSGTRPYEQYF
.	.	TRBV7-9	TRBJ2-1	TGTGCCAGCAGCTTTGGGGGACGGGATGAGCAGTTCTTC	CASSFGGRDEQFF
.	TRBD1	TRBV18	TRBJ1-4	TGTGCCAGCTCACCACCGGGACAGGCAACTAATGAAAAACTGTTTTTT	CASSPPGQATNEKLFF
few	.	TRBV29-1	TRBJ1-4	TGCAGCGTTGAGCGACTAAGGGGTGAAAAACTGTTTTTT	CSVERLRGEKLFF
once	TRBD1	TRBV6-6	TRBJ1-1	TGTGCCAGCAGCCGGGACAGGGGGCAAGCTTTCTTT	CASSRDRGQAFF
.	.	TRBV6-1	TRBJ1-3	TGTGCCAGCAGTGAGAGGGGTAATGCCGGAAACACCATATATTTT	CASSERGNAGNTIYF
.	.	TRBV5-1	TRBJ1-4	TGCGCCAGCAGCCTCCAAGGGGAGCGATATGAAAAACTGTTTTTT	CASSLQGERYEKLFF
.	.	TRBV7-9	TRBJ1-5	TGTGCCAGCAGCTCCTCCCCCGTGGGACGGAGCAATCAGCCCCAGCATTTT	CASSSSPVGRSNQPQHF
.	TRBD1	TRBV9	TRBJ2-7	TGTGCCAGCAGCGTAGGACCAGGGGGCCAGGACTACGAGCAGTACTTC	CASSVGPGGQDYEQYF
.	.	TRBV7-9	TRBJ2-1	TGTGCCAGCAGCTTAGGCCTTGTTGACAGGGAGCAGTTCTTC	CASSLGLVDREQFF
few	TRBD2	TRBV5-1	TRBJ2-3	TGCGCCAGCAGTCCCCCTAGCGGGAGATCAGATACGCAGTATTTT	CASSPPSGRSDTQYF
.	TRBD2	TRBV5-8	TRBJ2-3	TGTGCCAGCAGCTCTGGACTAGCGGGAAGCACAGATACGCAGTATTTT	CASSSGLAGSTDTQYF
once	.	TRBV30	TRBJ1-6	TGTGCCTGGGCGAAGGACACCAATAATTCACCCCTCCACTTT	CAWAKDTNNSPLHF
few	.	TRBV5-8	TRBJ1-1	TGTGCCAGCAGCTTACAAAACAGGGCGGCACGAAACACTGAAGCTTTCTTT	CASSLQNRAARNTEAFF
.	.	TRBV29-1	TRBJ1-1	TGCAGCGTTGAAGGGACGGTTGAAGCTTTCTTT	CSVEGTVEAFF
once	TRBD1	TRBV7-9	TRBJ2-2	TGTGCCAGCAGCGCCGGACAGGGGAGAGGGCAGTGGGAGCTGTTTTTT	CASSAGQGRGQWELFF